The 18 T cell receptor beta chains below all came from one sample that was sequenced in a study of monozygotic twins with inflammatory bowel disease. Each CDR3 protein gets one entry in TCRdb, which reprocessed the 5' RACE reads and gives no DNA. The table for this sample gives approximately 420,000 distinct CDR3 sequences. Sequencing was carried out using blood. These receptors all stem from a human donor with ulcerative colitis or Crohn's disease, or a healthy co-twin of an affected twin (not recorded which).

The chain combines TRBV6-1 with TRBJ2-5; absent DNA, TCRdb's TRBD1 call cannot be checked. Germline lookup yields CDR1 MNHNS and CDR2 SASEGT. This CDR3 has 14 amino acids. The CDR3 sequence: CASSPGMLGETQYF.

This chain connects TRBV5-4 to TRBJ1-2; TCRdb calls TRBD1, which cannot be checked without DNA. CDR1 and CDR2 from the germline V gene are SGHNT and YYREEE (reference sequence). The CDR3 is made up of 16 amino acids. CDR3 sequence: CASSLGALSANYGYTF.

The chain carries TRBV7-2 and TRBJ1-2. Germline V CDR1 and CDR2: SGHTA, FQGNSA. The length of the CDR3 is 13 residues. CDR3 protein: CASSFDANYGYTF.

The chain is built from TRBV4-3 and TRBJ2-2. The CDR3 length is 14 residues. CDR1 LGHNA and CDR2 YSLEER come from the germline V gene. The CDR3 protein is CASSRGSNTGELFF.

The chain carries TRBV20-1 and TRBJ1-6. This CDR3 has 14 amino acids. Germline assignment: CDR1 DFQATT and CDR2 SNEGSKA (reference sequence). The CDR3 loop reads CSARRASSKSPLHF.

The genes are TRBV7-6 and TRBJ1-1; TCRdb picks TRBD1, but there is no DNA to check that call. This CDR3 has 15 residues. Per the germline V gene, CDR1 is SGHVS and CDR2 is FNYEAQ. The CDR3 loop reads CATSPRGQFTTEAFF.

CDR3: CASSFQGGVGYTF. The rearrangement uses TRBV11-2 and TRBJ1-2; TCRdb calls TRBD1, which cannot be checked without DNA. The CDR3 consists of 13 residues. The germline V gene encodes CDR1 SGHAT and CDR2 FQNNGV.

The chain is built from TRBV7-9 and TRBJ2-2; TCRdb reports TRBD2, a call that lacks DNA to check it against. CDR1 and CDR2 (germline): SEHNR, FQNEAQ (reference sequence). The CDR3 runs 13 residues. The CDR3 loop reads CASSSSGTGELFF.

V gene TRBV30 combines with J gene TRBJ2-1. The CDR3 is made up of 14 amino acids. Germline V gene lookup returns CDR1 GTSNPN and CDR2 SVGIG (reference sequence). The CDR3 spells CAWSPWGSYNEQFF. The whole variable domain, remainder taken from reference TRBV30 and TRBJ2-1, is SQTIHQWPATLVQPVGSPLSLECTVEGTSNPNLYWYRQAAGRGLQLLFYSVGIGQISSEVPQNLSASRPQDRQFILSSKKLLLSDSGFYLCAWSPWGSYNEQFFGPGTRLTVL.

This chain links TRBV5-1 with TRBJ1-2; TCRdb indicates TRBD1, and absent DNA this call remains unverified. The CDR3 spans 14 residues. Germline V gene sequence: CDR1 SGHRS, CDR2 YFSETQ. CDR3 protein: CASSRQSSNYGYTF. The full variable domain, rest sourced from reference TRBV5-1 and TRBJ1-2, is KAGVTQTPRYLIKTRGQQVTLSCSPISGHRSVSWYQQTPGQGLQFLFEYFSETQRNKGNFPGRFSGRQFSNSRSEMNVSTLELGDSALYLCASSRQSSNYGYTFGSGTRLTVV.

The J gene is TRBJ2-3, the V gene TRBV4-1; TCRdb outputs TRBD2, but without DNA this stays unchecked. CDR3 length: 16 residues. Per the germline V gene, CDR1 is MGHRA and CDR2 is YSYEKL. This chain's CDR3 is CASSQRGLAGSDTQYF.

V usage is TRBV7-2 and J usage is TRBJ2-1; the D call of TRBD2 rests on TCRdb alone, since no DNA is present to check it. From germline, CDR1 is SGHTA and CDR2 FQGNSA. The CDR3 extends over 16 amino acids. The CDR3 spells CASSLEGGRASGEQFF.

This rearrangement joins TRBV28 to TRBJ2-7; the TCRdb D gene call, TRBD2, has no DNA to confirm it. Germline lookup yields CDR1 MDHEN and CDR2 SYDVKM. This CDR3 is built from 17 residues. Here the CDR3 reads CASSLASGRPGAYEQYF.

The CDR3 reads CASSQEVLVGRLAEAFF. The V call is TRBV4-3, the J call TRBJ1-1; TCRdb gives TRBD1 as the D gene, but with no DNA this cannot be confirmed. Germline CDR1 is LGHNA and CDR2 is YSLEER. This CDR3 spans 17 amino acids.

This chain connects TRBV7-9 to TRBJ1-1; the D call of TRBD1 rests on TCRdb alone, since no DNA is present to check it. Looked up from germline, CDR1 is SEHNR and CDR2 is FQNEAQ (reference sequence). The CDR3 has 14 amino acids. The CDR3 loop is CASSLGHINTEAFF. Looking up the rest from reference TRBV7-9 and TRBJ1-1 gives the full variable domain: DTGVSQNPRHKITKRGQNVTFRCDPISEHNRLYWYRQTLGQGPEFLTYFQNEAQLEKSRLLSDRFSAERPKGSFSTLEIQRTEQGDSAMYLCASSLGHINTEAFFGQGTRLTVV.

The V call is TRBV28, the J call TRBJ2-1; TCRdb's D call of TRBD2 is untestable without DNA. This CDR3 comprises 19 residues. Germline V gene data show CDR1 as MDHEN and CDR2 as SYDVKM. The CDR3 sequence: CASSLGLAGEELIYNEQFF.

The chain couples TRBV6-5 to TRBJ1-1. This CDR3 spans 15 amino acids. Germline V CDR1 and CDR2: MNHEY, SVGAGI. CDR3 sequence reads: CASSYSMGLGTEAFF.

The chain uses TRBV5-4 and TRBJ2-5; absent DNA, TCRdb's TRBD1 call cannot be checked. The CDR3 has 15 amino acids. Germline V gene data show CDR1 as SGHNT and CDR2 as YYREEE (reference sequence). The CDR3 sequence is CASSKAPGGEETQYF.